Listed below are T cell receptor beta chains from one sample, sequenced in a study of OX40 agonist ivuxolimab in advanced cancers. TCRdb's table, derived via immunoSEQ multiplex PCR, lists solely in-frame clones and lacks some. The sample lists some 90,000 clones, about 90% occurring once. The material was CD4+ or CD8+ T cells sorted from blood, obtained in a trial of the OX40 agonist ivuxolimab. Receptors were obtained from an adult with an advanced solid tumor such as melanoma, head and neck, liver or kidney cancer. The CDR3 runs from the conserved cysteine through the conserved F or W. The order of the fields is D gene, V gene, clone size, J gene, CDR3 protein, CDR3 DNA. A D gene is named only where the DNA matches it firmly. Clone size, where shown, is once, few, many, or a class for clones that have expanded.

D: -
V: TRBV6-6
size: -
J: TRBJ1-4
CDR3: CASSYTGQAQKLFF
DNA: TGTGCCAGCAGTTACACGGGCCAGGCTCAAAAACTGTTTTTT

D: -
V: TRBV5-4
size: few
J: TRBJ2-5
CDR3: CASSLPKETQYF
DNA: TGTGCCAGCAGCTTACCTAAAGAGACCCAGTACTTC

D: TRBD1
V: TRBV7-3
size: -
J: TRBJ2-1
CDR3: CASSPQGAPNEQFF
DNA: TGTGCCAGCAGCCCACAGGGGGCCCCCAATGAGCAGTTCTTC

D: -
V: TRBV7-3
size: few
J: TRBJ1-1
CDR3: CASSSDVNTEAFF
DNA: TGTGCCAGCAGCTCGGACGTGAACACTGAAGCTTTCTTT

D: TRBD1
V: TRBV18
size: -
J: TRBJ2-2
CDR3: CASSPSRAGTGYTGELFF
DNA: TGTGCCAGCTCACCAAGTAGAGCCGGGACAGGGTACACCGGGGAGCTGTTTTTT

D: -
V: TRBV6-1
size: once
J: TRBJ1-5
CDR3: CASSEGMGSNQPQHF
DNA: TGTGCCAGCAGTGAAGGGATGGGCAGCAATCAGCCCCAGCATTTT

D: TRBD1
V: TRBV6-5
size: -
J: TRBJ1-6
CDR3: CASSETGNSPLHF
DNA: TGTGCCAGCAGTGAGACAGGGAATTCACCCCTCCACTTT

D: -
V: TRBV6-1
size: -
J: TRBJ1-1
CDR3: CASRAGNTEAFF
DNA: TGTGCCAGCAGGGCAGGCAACACTGAAGCTTTCTTT

D: -
V: TRBV4-1
size: -
J: TRBJ2-7
CDR3: CASSQDLIFQVEQYF
DNA: TGCGCCAGCAGCCAAGATCTTATTTTTCAGGTCGAGCAGTACTTC

D: -
V: TRBV2
size: -
J: TRBJ1-1
CDR3: CASDLDGGKNTEAFF
DNA: TGTGCCAGCGACCTCGATGGGGGAAAGAACACTGAAGCTTTCTTT

D: TRBD1
V: TRBV27
size: -
J: TRBJ1-1
CDR3: CASSATGSLNTEAFF
DNA: TGTGCCAGCAGTGCGACAGGGTCGTTGAACACTGAAGCTTTCTTT

D: -
V: TRBV6-4
size: -
J: TRBJ1-3
CDR3: CASSDSDGSGNTIYF
DNA: TGTGCCAGCAGTGACTCGGACGGATCTGGAAACACCATATATTTT

D: TRBD2
V: TRBV5-1
size: -
J: TRBJ2-3
CDR3: CASTRGDSIGTDTQYF
DNA: TGCGCCAGCACCCGGGGGGACTCCATAGGGACAGATACGCAGTATTTT

D: -
V: TRBV2
size: few
J: TRBJ1-5
CDR3: CASSGQGGNQPQHF
DNA: TGTGCCAGCAGTGGGCAGGGAGGCAATCAGCCCCAGCATTTT

D: -
V: TRBV19
size: -
J: TRBJ1-5
CDR3: CASRTTPGNQPQHF
DNA: TGTGCCAGTAGGACCACCCCCGGCAATCAGCCCCAGCATTTT

D: TRBD1
V: TRBV28
size: -
J: TRBJ2-1
CDR3: CASTPMADRGQRAYNEQFF
DNA: TGTGCCAGCACCCCGATGGCGGACAGGGGGCAAAGGGCCTACAATGAGCAGTTCTTC